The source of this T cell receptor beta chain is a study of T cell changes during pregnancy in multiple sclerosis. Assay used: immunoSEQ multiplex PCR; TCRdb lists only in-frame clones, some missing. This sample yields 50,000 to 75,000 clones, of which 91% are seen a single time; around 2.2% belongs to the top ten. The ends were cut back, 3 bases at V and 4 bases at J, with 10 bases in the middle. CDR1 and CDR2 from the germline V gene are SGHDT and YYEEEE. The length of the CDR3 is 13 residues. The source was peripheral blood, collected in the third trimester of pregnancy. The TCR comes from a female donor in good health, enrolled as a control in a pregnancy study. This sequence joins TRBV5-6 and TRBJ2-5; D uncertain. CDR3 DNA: TGTGCCAGCAGCTCCGGTAGTCGAGAGACCCAGTACTTC. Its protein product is CASSSGSRETQYF.